Reported below is one TCR beta chain. Its specificity is not known. TCRdb itself ran the RT-PCR reads through MiXCR, one entry per CDR3 protein. Among about half a million distinct CDR3 sequences listed, 6% to 9% were seen once. The germline V gene has CDR1 DFQATT and CDR2 SNEGSKA (reference sequence). This CDR3 contains 14 residues. Trimming removed 3 bases at V and 0 bases at J, with 9 bases between. The data originate from a study of response to subunit inactivated influenza vaccine. Notes on the study in general: That few new T cells are recruited by each seasonal influenza vaccination was the authors' suggestion.

The chain employs TRBV20-1 and TRBJ1-5, with D maybe TRBD1 (5 bases). The origin of this receptor is a man aged 45-69 years who received an inactivated influenza vaccine. This specimen was PBMCs from blood, taken approximately 25 months after vaccination. CDR3 in amino acids: CSASFGGSNQPQHF. CDR3 DNA: TGCAGTGCTAGTTTTGGGGGTAGCAATCAGCCCCAGCATTTT.